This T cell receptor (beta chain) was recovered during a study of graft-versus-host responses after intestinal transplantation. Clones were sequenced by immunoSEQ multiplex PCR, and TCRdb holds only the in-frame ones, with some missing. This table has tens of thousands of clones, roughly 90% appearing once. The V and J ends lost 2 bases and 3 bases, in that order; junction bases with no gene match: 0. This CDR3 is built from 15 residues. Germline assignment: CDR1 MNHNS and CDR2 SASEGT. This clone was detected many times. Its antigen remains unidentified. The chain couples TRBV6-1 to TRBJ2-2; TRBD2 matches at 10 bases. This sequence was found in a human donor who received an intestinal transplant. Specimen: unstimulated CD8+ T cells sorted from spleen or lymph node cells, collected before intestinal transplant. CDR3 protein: CASSELAGDTGELFF. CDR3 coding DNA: TGTGCCAGCAGTGAACTAGCGGGAGACACCGGGGAGCTGTTTTTT.